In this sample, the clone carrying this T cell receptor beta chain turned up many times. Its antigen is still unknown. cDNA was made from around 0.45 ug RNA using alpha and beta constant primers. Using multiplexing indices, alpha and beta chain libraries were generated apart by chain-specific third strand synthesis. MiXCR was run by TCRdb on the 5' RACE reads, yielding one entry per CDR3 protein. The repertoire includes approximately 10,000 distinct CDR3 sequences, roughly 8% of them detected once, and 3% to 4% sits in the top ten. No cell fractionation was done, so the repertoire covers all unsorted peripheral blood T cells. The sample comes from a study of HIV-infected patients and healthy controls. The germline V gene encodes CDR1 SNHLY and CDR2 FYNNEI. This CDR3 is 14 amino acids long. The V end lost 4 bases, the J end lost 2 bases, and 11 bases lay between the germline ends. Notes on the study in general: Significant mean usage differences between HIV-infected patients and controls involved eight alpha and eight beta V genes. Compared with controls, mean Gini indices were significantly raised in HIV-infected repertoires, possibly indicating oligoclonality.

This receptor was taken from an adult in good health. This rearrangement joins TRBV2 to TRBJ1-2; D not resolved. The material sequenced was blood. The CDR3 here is CASSGRNPNYGYTF. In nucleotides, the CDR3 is TGTGCCAGCAGTGGACGCAACCCAAACTATGGCTACACCTTC.